The 4 T cell receptor beta chains below all came from one sample that was sequenced in a study of T cells in Graves' hyperthyroidism and ophthalmopathy. From RNA transcripts, TCR beta CDR3 regions were amplified. Using the HTBI primer set, a first-round RT-PCR was run on the TCR CDR3. Each CDR3 protein is one row after TCRdb ran MiXCR on the multiplex PCR reads. Of approximately 200,000 distinct CDR3 sequences listed, 18% are singletons. The source material was blood. These receptor sequences come from a middle-aged man with Graves' hyperthyroidism.

In its sample, this clonotype was seen a few times. The chain employs TRBV14 and TRBJ2-1; D is uncertain. V lost 3 bases and J lost 9, with 15 bases in between. Looked up from germline, CDR1 is SGHDN and CDR2 is FVKESK. The CDR3 runs to 14 residues. CDR3: CASSHLQPGLEQFF. CDR3 coding DNA: TGTGCCAGCAGCCATTTGCAGCCTGGGCTTGAGCAGTTCTTC. Together with reference TRBV14 and TRBJ2-1, the CDR3 gives the full variable domain: EAGVTQFPSHSVIEKGQTVTLRCDPISGHDNLYWYRRVMGKEIKFLLHFVKESKQDESGMPNNRFLAERTGGTYSTLKVQPAELEDSGVYFCASSHLQPGLEQFFGPGTRLTVL.

This clonotype was seen at least ten times. CDR3 in amino acids: CASSLYPGGPKAFF. The CDR3 bases are TGTGCCAGCAGTTTATACCCAGGGGGGCCGAAAGCTTTCTTT. V is TRBV28 and J is TRBJ1-1; 7 nucleotides match TRBD1. Germline V gene data show CDR1 as MDHEN and CDR2 as SYDVKM. The CDR3 contains 14 residues. Germline trimming cut 1 base from V and 9 bases from J; bases unmatched to any gene: 8.

This clonotype was counted ten times or more. J is TRBJ2-3 and V is TRBV7-2; TRBD2 agrees at 10 bases. The CDR3 is 15 amino acids. Germline CDR1 is SGHTA and CDR2 is FQGNSA. The V segment lost 8 bases and the J segment 5 bases; nucleotides outside the gene matches: 10. The CDR3 sequence: CASGGSGGVGDTQYF. The CDR3 DNA reads as TGTGCCAGCGGTGGAAGCGGGGGGGTCGGAGATACGCAGTATTTT.

This clonotype came up a few times. The rearrangement links TRBV9 to TRBJ2-7; D is unresolved. CDR3 length: 14 residues. Germline-derived CDR1 and CDR2 are SGDLS and YYNGEE. The ends were cut back, 0 bases at V and 3 bases at J, with 10 bases in the middle. The CDR3 nucleotides read TGTGCCAGCAGCGTAGAAGCCGGTGGCTACGAGCAGTACTTC. This codes for CASSVEAGGYEQYF.